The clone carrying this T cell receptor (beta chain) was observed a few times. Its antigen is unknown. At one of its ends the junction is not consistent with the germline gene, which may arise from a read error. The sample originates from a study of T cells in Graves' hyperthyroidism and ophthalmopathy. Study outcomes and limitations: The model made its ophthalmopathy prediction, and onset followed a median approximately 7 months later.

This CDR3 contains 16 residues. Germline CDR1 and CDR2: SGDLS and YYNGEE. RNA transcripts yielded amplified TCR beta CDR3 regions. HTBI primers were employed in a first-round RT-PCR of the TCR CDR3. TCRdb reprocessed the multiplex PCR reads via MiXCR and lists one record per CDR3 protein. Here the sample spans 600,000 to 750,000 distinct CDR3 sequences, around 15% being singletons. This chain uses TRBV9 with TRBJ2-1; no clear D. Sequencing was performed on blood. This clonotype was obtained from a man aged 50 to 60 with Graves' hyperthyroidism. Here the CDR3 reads CASSSDTWERSNDQSF. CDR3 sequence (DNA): TGTGCCAGCAGCTCTGATACGTGGGAACGGAGCAATGATCAGTCCTTC.